This T cell receptor beta chain stems from a study of neurological immune-mediated disorders. Study summary: Multiple sclerosis patients (n ≈ 34) included 31 with relapsing-remitting and 3 with secondary progressive disease. Findings and limits, study-wide: Falling below healthy controls, multiple sclerosis showed the least TCR clonal expansion, while HTLV-1-associated myelopathy showed the most.

The CDR3 extends over 16 amino acids. Germline V CDR1 and CDR2: DFQATT, SNEGSKA (reference sequence). V gave up 0 bases and J gave up 5 bases; unmatched junction bases: 8. This clonotype showed up many times. What it binds is unknown. The cDNA came from 5'RACE, which used 10-nucleotide random UMIs. Each CDR3 protein gets one entry after TCRdb re-called the 5' RACE reads with MiXCR. The sample lists 90,000 to 150,000 distinct CDR3 sequences; more than 2.5% were seen once. V gene TRBV20-1 combines with J gene TRBJ2-3; 10 positions match TRBD2. Sequencing used PBMCs. This sequence originates from a woman in her twenties or thirties with multiple sclerosis. CDR3: CSARDLSGRDLDTQYF. The CDR3 nucleotides read TGCAGTGCTAGAGATCTCAGCGGGAGGGACTTAGATACGCAGTATTTT.